The next 18 T cell receptor beta chains were all read from a single sample in a study of cytomegalovirus exposure and HLA in healthy donors. Assay: immunoSEQ multiplex PCR; the TCRdb copy retains only in-frame clones and omits some. The repertoire consists of about 110,000 clones, with about 90% occurring once and the leading ten covering roughly 2.2%. The sample was PBMCs. The source of these receptors is a woman between 18 and 29 years old in good health and CMV-seronegative.

The V call is TRBV5-1, the J call TRBJ2-5; TRBD1 is a possible D gene (5 bases). V was cut by 4 bases and J by 1 base, with 8 bases left in between. Germline V gives CDR1 SGHRS, CDR2 YFSETQ. This CDR3 is 13 amino acids long. The chain's CDR3 is CASSGAPQETQYF. DNA of the CDR3: TGCGCCAGCAGCGGGGCTCCCCAAGAGACCCAGTACTTC.

The chain combines TRBV15 with TRBJ2-2; 9 bases map to TRBD1. There are 16 residues in the CDR3. Germline V gives CDR1 LNHNV, CDR2 YYDKDF (reference sequence). The V gene end was trimmed by 8 bases and the J gene end by 5 bases; junction bases not matched to a gene: 12. The CDR3 region is CATGEPGTGKTGELFF. The CDR3 coding sequence is TGTGCCACCGGAGAGCCCGGGACAGGGAAGACCGGGGAGCTGTTTTTT.

This chain links TRBV5-4 with TRBJ1-3, with D unresolved. V was shortened by 9 bases and J by 2 bases, with 21 bases between the two germline ends. The CDR3 spans 16 residues. Germline V gene data show CDR1 as SGHNT and CDR2 as YYREEE (reference sequence). CDR3 loop: CATSAIRGDTGNTIYF. CDR3 nucleotides: TGTGCCACCTCAGCCATACGGGGTGACACTGGAAACACCATATATTTT.

This sequence joins TRBV27 and TRBJ1-5, with D perhaps TRBD1 (6 bases). CDR1 is MNHEY, CDR2 SMNVEV, per germline (reference sequence). This CDR3 is 15 amino acids long. The V end was cut by 6 bases, the J end by 5 bases, with 17 bases between. The CDR3: CASSPRGGGDQPQHF. CDR3 bases: TGTGCCAGCAGCCCGCGAGGGGGAGGGGATCAGCCCCAGCATTTT.

This rearrangement joins TRBV28 to TRBJ2-7, with 10 bases aligning to TRBD2. The germline gives CDR1 MDHEN, CDR2 SYDVKM. The ends lost 10 bases at V and 2 bases at J; junction bases unmatched: 14. The CDR3 sequence is 16 residues long. The CDR3 nucleotides read TGTGCCACCCTATCTAGCGGGAGTATCCCGACCTACGAGCAGTACTTC. This sequence encodes CATLSSGSIPTYEQYF.

This clone was observed once. The gene calls are TRBV30 and TRBJ2-7; D not resolved. This CDR3 spans 11 amino acids. Looked up from germline, CDR1 is GTSNPN and CDR2 is SVGIG (reference sequence). V shed 0 bases and J shed 9 bases, with 9 bases lying between them. The CDR3 loop reads CAWSVGVLQYF. The CDR3 bases are TGTGCCTGGAGTGTTGGAGTTTTGCAGTACTTC.

V and J are TRBV7-9 and TRBJ2-1; 8 nucleotides align to TRBD2. The length of the CDR3 is 15 residues. CDR1 is SEHNR, CDR2 FQNEAQ, per germline (reference sequence). The junction had 10 bases not matched to a gene; V was cut back by 4 bases and J by 8 bases. The CDR3 DNA follows: TGTGCCAGCAGCTCCGCTAGCGGGTGCTTGGATGAGCAGTTCTTC. It specifies CASSSASGCLDEQFF.

The V and J genes are TRBV5-4 and TRBJ1-1, with 9 bases aligning to TRBD1. The germline V gene encodes CDR1 SGHNT and CDR2 YYREEE (reference sequence). CDR3 length equals 13 residues. V was clipped by 4 bases and J by 4 bases; unmatched bases: 2. CDR3 protein: CASSRDRATEAFF. The CDR3 DNA sequence: TGTGCCAGCAGCCGGGACAGGGCCACTGAAGCTTTCTTT.

This clone has just a few counts. The chain couples TRBV5-1 to TRBJ2-5; TRBD2 agrees at 8 bases. Looked up from germline, CDR1 is SGHRS and CDR2 is YFSETQ. The CDR3 runs to 17 residues. V shed 4 bases, J shed 5 bases, and the junction held 16 bases outside the gene matches. For the CDR3, the DNA is TGCGCCAGCAGCACGTTACCCGGGGTAGCGGGGACGGAGACCCAGTACTTC. This gives the protein CASSTLPGVAGTETQYF.

This chain uses TRBV6-5 with TRBJ1-2; the match to TRBD1 covers 8 bases. Unmatched junction bases numbered 9, after V lost 2 bases and J lost 7 bases. The CDR3 is made up of 15 amino acids. In germline, CDR1 is MNHEY, CDR2 SVGAGI. CDR3 region: CASSYGQGGRSGYTF. CDR3 DNA: TGTGCCAGCAGTTACGGACAGGGAGGTCGGAGTGGCTACACCTTC.

V and J are TRBV29-1 and TRBJ2-6; 7 bases line up with TRBD1. This CDR3 contains 17 residues. Looked up from germline, CDR1 is SQVTM and CDR2 is ANQGSEA. Unmatched junction bases numbered 6, after V lost 1 base and J lost 0 bases. This chain's CDR3 is CSVEGRTGSSGANVLTF. The CDR3 DNA is TGCAGCGTTGAAGGGAGGACAGGATCCTCTGGGGCCAACGTCCTGACTTTC.

The genes are TRBV6-1 and TRBJ2-3; 7 bases line up with TRBD1. Germline lookup yields CDR1 MNHNS and CDR2 SASEGT. This CDR3 contains 15 residues. V was clipped by 8 bases and J by 1 base; unmatched bases: 9. CDR3 region: CASCGTTGGTDTQYF. Here the CDR3 DNA reads TGTGCCAGCTGTGGGACCACAGGGGGCACAGATACGCAGTATTTT.

V is TRBV30 and J is TRBJ2-1; 8 nucleotides match TRBD2. The CDR3 covers 16 residues. The junction had 10 bases not matched to a gene; V was cut back by 5 bases and J by 1 base. Germline V CDR1 and CDR2: GTSNPN, SVGIG (reference sequence). The CDR3 coding sequence is TGTGCCTGGGAGGGTACGGGAGGGTCGTCCTACAATGAGCAGTTCTTC. It yields the protein CAWEGTGGSSYNEQFF.

This chain uses TRBV5-1 with TRBJ2-7; 12 bases map to TRBD2. This CDR3 has 18 amino acids. The trim removed 3 bases at V and 5 bases at J, leaving 15 bases unmatched. From germline, CDR1 is SGHRS and CDR2 YFSETQ. CDR3 in amino acids: CASSSHRLAGGPFDEQYF. For the CDR3, the DNA is TGCGCCAGCAGCTCCCACCGGCTAGCGGGGGGGCCCTTCGACGAGCAGTACTTC.

This clone has more than one count but fewer than ten. J is TRBJ2-2 and V is TRBV6-5; 8 positions agree with TRBD1. The CDR3 covers 14 residues. Germline values: CDR1 MNHEY, CDR2 SVGAGI. V dropped 8 bases and J dropped 5; count of bases not matched to a gene: 7. The CDR3 region has the DNA TGTGCCAGCTCCCGCAGGGGGCAAACCGGGGAGCTGTTTTTT. The encoded protein is CASSRRGQTGELFF.

J is TRBJ1-1 and V is TRBV7-9; 9 bases fit TRBD1. Germline V gene sequence: CDR1 SEHNR, CDR2 FQNEAQ (reference sequence). Trimming at V came to 5 bases and at J to 1 base, leaving 17 bases not matched to a gene. The CDR3 contains 19 residues. The CDR3 DNA follows: TGTGCCAGCAGCCCCACGGGTTCCGGACAGGGGCTAGGGAACACTGAAGCTTTCTTT. This codes for CASSPTGSGQGLGNTEAFF.

The chain carries TRBV11-2 and TRBJ2-7; TRBD2 is a possible D gene (6 bases). CDR3 size: 12 residues. The V gene lost 7 bases and the J gene lost 4 bases, with 11 bases spanning the gap. From germline, CDR1 is SGHAT and CDR2 FQNNGV. The CDR3: CASIGGGYEQYF. CDR3 coding DNA: TGTGCCAGCATCGGTGGGGGGTACGAGCAGTACTTC.

V gene TRBV9 combines with J gene TRBJ2-7; no firm D call. Germline loops: CDR1 SGDLS, CDR2 YYNGEE. Trimming pared 3 bases from V and 3 bases from J, leaving 7 bases between. The CDR3 spans 12 residues. CDR3 in amino acids: CASSGDNYEQYF. The CDR3 nucleotides are TGTGCCAGCAGCGGAGACAACTACGAGCAGTACTTC.